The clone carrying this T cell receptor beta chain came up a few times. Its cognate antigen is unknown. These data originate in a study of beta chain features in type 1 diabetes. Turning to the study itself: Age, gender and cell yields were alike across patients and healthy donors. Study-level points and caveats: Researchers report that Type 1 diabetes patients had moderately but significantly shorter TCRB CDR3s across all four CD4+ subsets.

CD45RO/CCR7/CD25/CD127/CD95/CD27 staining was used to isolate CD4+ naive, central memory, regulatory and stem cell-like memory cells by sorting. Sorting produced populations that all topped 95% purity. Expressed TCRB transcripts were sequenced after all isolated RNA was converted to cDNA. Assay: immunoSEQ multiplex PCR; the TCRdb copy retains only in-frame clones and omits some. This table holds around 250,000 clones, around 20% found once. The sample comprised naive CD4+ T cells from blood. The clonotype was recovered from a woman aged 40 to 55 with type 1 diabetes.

The CDR3 protein is CSVEGGTGAEKLFF. Here the CDR3 DNA reads TGCAGCGTTGAGGGGGGGACAGGGGCGGAAAAACTGTTTTTT. V and J are TRBV29-1 and TRBJ1-4; 10 bases align to TRBD1. CDR1 and CDR2 from the germline V gene are SQVTM and ANQGSEA. V was pared by 3 bases and J by 8 bases, with 6 bases of the junction left unmatched. This CDR3 spans 14 amino acids.